This T cell receptor (beta chain) came from a study of cytomegalovirus exposure and HLA in healthy donors. Broader study findings: According to a later analysis, most TCR beta chains associated with CMV appeared HLA-restricted.

The PCR used 60 Vbeta and 13 Jbeta primers. Here immunoSEQ multiplex PCR was the method, and the copy in TCRdb shows in-frame clones only, minus some. The sample records approximately 160,000 clones, around 78% being singletons. With respect to this clone: Its antigen is undetermined.

The germline gives CDR1 WSHSY, CDR2 SAAADI. The ends lost 6 bases at V and 7 bases at J; junction bases unmatched: 7. This CDR3 has 16 amino acids. This chain links TRBV10-2 with TRBJ2-2; 14 bases are a match to TRBD2. Sequencing input: PBMCs. The clonotype comes from a woman between 50 and 59 years old in good health and CMV-seropositive. In DNA form, the CDR3 reads TGCGCCAGCAGAGGACTAGCGGGGGGTTACGGCGGGGAGCTGTTTTTT. It translates to CASRGLAGGYGGELFF.